The rows below give T cell receptor beta chains drawn from one sample of a study of identical twins. TCRdb passed the 5' RACE reads through MiXCR, listing each CDR3 protein once. Found here are approximately 220,000 distinct CDR3 sequences, around 8.1% of them singletons; the top ten hold 1.5% to 2.5%. These data were also filed under a second study, of yellow fever vaccine responses in identical twins.

The source material was memory (CD45RO+) T cells sorted from blood. These receptors were taken from a woman aged 18-29 years in good health. The CDR3 runs from the conserved cysteine through the conserved F or W. The order of the fields is CDR3 DNA, CDR3 protein, clone size, V gene, J gene, D gene. D genes are given only for firm matches. For some rows the clone size is stated as once, few or many, or as a class when expanded; others skip it.

TGCAGCGCGGCCGGGACTTTCCACTCTGGGGCCAACGTCCTGACTTTC	CSAAGTFHSGANVLTF	many	TRBV29-1	TRBJ2-6	.
TGTGCCAAACCCCGGCAGTCAGACAATGAGCAGTTCTTC	CAKPRQSDNEQFF	many	TRBV24-1	TRBJ2-1	.
TGCGCCAGCAGCTTGGATCCCGTCTCAGATACGCAGTATTTT	CASSLDPVSDTQYF	many	TRBV5-1	TRBJ2-3	.
TGTGCCAGCAGCGCAAGGCAGGGAAACACCGGGGAGCTGTTTTTT	CASSARQGNTGELFF	few	TRBV14	TRBJ2-2	.
TGTGCCAGCAGCTTGGAGGGGGGGTTGATGCGGCAGTACTTC	CASSLEGGLMRQYF	.	TRBV11-2	TRBJ2-7	.
TGTGCCAGCAGTGACTCCCCCGGAACTGTCGATGAGCAGTTCTTC	CASSDSPGTVDEQFF	many	TRBV6-4	TRBJ2-1	.
TGCAGCGGAGGACAAAATGAAAAACTGTTTTTT	CSGGQNEKLFF	.	TRBV29-1	TRBJ1-4	.
TGCGCCAGCAGCTTGGGTCCAGGGAGTAAAACTGAAGCTTTCTTT	CASSLGPGSKTEAFF	many	TRBV5-1	TRBJ1-1	.
TGCAGCGCCCGACTAGAGAAGCAACATTATAAAAGAGAACACTCTGGGGCCAACGTCCTGACTTTC	CSARLEKQHYKREHSGANVLTF	.	TRBV29-1	TRBJ2-6	.
TGCAGCGCCAGGACAGAAAACATTCAGTACTTC	CSARTENIQYF	many	TRBV29-1	TRBJ2-4	.
TGTGCCAGCAGCTTGCGTGCCAGGGTGAACACTGAAGCTTTCTTT	CASSLRARVNTEAFF	few	TRBV5-6	TRBJ1-1	.
TGCGCCAGCAGCTTGGGCCTACCGGCAGATACGCAGTATTTT	CASSLGLPADTQYF	many	TRBV5-1	TRBJ2-3	.
TGTGCCAGCAGCACAACTAGGGGCGATAATTCACCCCTCCACTTT	CASSTTRGDNSPLHF	.	TRBV7-9	TRBJ1-6	.
TGCGCCAGCAGCCAAGAGGCCGGACTAGCGGGGGGGCTTGAGACCCAGTACTTC	CASSQEAGLAGGLETQYF	few	TRBV4-1	TRBJ2-5	TRBD2
TGCAGTGCCATCCACTTTCAAGAGACCCAGTACTTC	CSAIHFQETQYF	many	TRBV20-1	TRBJ2-5	.
TGTGCCAGTAGTCCAGAGCGGCTGAGCACCGGGGAGCTGTTTTTT	CASSPERLSTGELFF	.	TRBV19	TRBJ2-2	.